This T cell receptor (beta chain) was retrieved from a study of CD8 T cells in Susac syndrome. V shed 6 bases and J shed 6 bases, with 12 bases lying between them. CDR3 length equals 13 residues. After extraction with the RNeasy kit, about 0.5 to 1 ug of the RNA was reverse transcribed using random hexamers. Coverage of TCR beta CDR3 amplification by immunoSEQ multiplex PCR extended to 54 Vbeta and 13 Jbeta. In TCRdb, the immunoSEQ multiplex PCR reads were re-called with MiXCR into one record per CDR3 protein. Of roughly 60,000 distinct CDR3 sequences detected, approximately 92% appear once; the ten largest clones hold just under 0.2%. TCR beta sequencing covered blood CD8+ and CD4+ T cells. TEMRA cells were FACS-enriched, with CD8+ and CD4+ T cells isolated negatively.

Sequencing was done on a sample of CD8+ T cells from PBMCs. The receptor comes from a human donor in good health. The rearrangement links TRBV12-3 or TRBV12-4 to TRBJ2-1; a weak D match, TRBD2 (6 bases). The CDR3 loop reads CASSQLRGNEQFF. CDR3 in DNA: TGTGCCAGCAGCCAGTTGCGGGGCAATGAGCAGTTCTTC.